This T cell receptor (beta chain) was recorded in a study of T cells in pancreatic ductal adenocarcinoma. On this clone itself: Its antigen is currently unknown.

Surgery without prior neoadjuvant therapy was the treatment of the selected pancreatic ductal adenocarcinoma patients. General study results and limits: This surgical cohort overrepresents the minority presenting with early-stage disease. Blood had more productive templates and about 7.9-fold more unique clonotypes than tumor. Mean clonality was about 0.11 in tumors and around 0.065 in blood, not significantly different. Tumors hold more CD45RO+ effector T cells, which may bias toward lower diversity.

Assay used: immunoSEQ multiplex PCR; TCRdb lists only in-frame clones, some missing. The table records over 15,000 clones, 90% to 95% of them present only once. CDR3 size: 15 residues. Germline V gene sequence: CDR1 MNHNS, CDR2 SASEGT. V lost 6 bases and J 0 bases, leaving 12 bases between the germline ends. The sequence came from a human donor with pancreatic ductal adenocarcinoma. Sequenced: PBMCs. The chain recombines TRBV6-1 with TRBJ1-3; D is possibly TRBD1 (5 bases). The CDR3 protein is CASSQGPSSGNTIYF. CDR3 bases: TGTGCCAGCAGCCAGGGACCGAGCTCTGGAAACACCATATATTTT.